This T cell receptor beta chain was retrieved from a study of Ad26.COV2.S vaccination and SARS-CoV-2 variants. Findings and limits, study-wide: Relative to placebo recipients, vaccine recipients exhibited elevated spike-specific TCR breadth. Non-spike TCR breadth was similar in vaccine and placebo recipients.

Assay used: immunoSEQ multiplex PCR; TCRdb lists only in-frame clones, some missing. The repertoire holds some 370,000 clones, with roughly four fifths as singletons. The length of the CDR3 is 12 residues. V lost 6 bases and J lost 7, with 12 bases in between. Per the germline V gene, CDR1 is MNHEY and CDR2 is SMNVEV (reference sequence). Notes on this clone: The antigen is not known.

Treatment indicated: 15 to 20 received Ad26.COV2.S at low or high dose, single or two shots; about 5 received placebo; per-sample allocation not given. Following the first vaccine or placebo injection, samples were taken on day 63. The sample consisted of peripheral blood, taken in a trial of Ad26.COV2.S vaccine versus placebo. The source is a person aged 18-60 years who received the Ad26.COV2.S COVID-19 vaccine or a placebo. The chain couples TRBV27 to TRBJ1-2, with D possibly TRBD1 on 5 matching bases. CDR3 nucleotides: TGTGCCAGCAGATCATGGGGGGTTGGCTACACCTTC. Its translation is CASRSWGVGYTF.